This T cell receptor (beta chain) was recorded in a study of cytomegalovirus exposure and HLA in healthy donors. Study information: The 130 or so validation repertoires, a later analysis reported, used the same platform as the approximately 670 repertoires from the first cohort.

Assay used: immunoSEQ multiplex PCR; TCRdb lists only in-frame clones, some missing. Of approximately 46,000 clones listed, almost 95% are singletons. Whole-study results and caveats: Subsequent analysis showed first-cohort TCR clusters tending to co-occur in over a hundred validation repertoires. Specificity of a few CMV-associated chains for CMV antigens was verified in vitro. Some TCR beta chains (164 of them) were listed as cytomegalovirus-associated.

This CDR3 region has 18 residues. V lost 1 base, J lost 4 bases, and 4 bases stayed unmatched. Germline values: CDR1 SGHVS, CDR2 FNYEAQ. Notes on this clone: Its matching antigen is unknown.

This TCR came from a man between 18 and 29 years old in good health and CMV-seronegative. V and J are TRBV7-6 and TRBJ2-1, with 16 bases lining up with TRBD2. Sequenced sample: PBMCs. In DNA, the CDR3 is TGTGCCAGCAGCTTAGTGGGACTAGCGGGAGGGCTATACAATGAGCAGTTCTTC. It translates to CASSLVGLAGGLYNEQFF.